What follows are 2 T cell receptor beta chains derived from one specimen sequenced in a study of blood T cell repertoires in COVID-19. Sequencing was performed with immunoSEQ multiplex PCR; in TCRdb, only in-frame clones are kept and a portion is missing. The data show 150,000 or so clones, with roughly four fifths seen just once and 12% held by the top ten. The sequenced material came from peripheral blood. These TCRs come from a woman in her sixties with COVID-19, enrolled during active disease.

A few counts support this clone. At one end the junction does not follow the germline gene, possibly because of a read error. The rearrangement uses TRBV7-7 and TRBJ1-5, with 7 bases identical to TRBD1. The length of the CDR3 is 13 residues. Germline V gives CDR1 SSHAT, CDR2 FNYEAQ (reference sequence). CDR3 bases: TGTGCTAGCAGCGCCGACAGGGATCAGCCCCAGCATTTT. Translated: CASSADRDQPQHF.

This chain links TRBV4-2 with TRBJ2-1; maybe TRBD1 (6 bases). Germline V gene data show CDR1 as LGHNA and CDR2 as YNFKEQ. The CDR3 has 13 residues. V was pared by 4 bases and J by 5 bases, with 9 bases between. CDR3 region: CASSLSGDNEQFF. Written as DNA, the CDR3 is TGTGCCAGCAGCCTTTCAGGGGACAATGAGCAGTTCTTC.